There are many counts of the clone carrying this T cell receptor (beta chain). The target antigen is unknown. The source of the sample is a study of T cell repertoires in cytomegalovirus infection. Background on the study: Recently identified HLA-C-restricted CMV epitopes were used, and well-studied HLA-B-restricted CMV epitopes were used as well. General study findings and limits: Cumulative frequency (of public TCR beta family members) identified carriers of CMV plus the relevant HLA.

Each CDR3 protein gets one entry after TCRdb re-called the reads with MiXCR. The data show some 700,000 distinct CDR3 sequences, with 30% to 40% seen just once and around a sixth held by the top ten. V was trimmed by 4 bases and J by 4 bases, leaving 19 bases between them. Per germline, CDR1 LGHNA and CDR2 YSLEER. This CDR3 is 16 amino acids long. The sequence came from a human donor in good health (CMV status not recorded). Some clones in this sample may be carry-over from other donors' samples. The chain has TRBV4-3 and TRBJ2-5, with a tentative D call TRBD2 (7 bases). The sequences come from cultured PBMCs, collected from culture after CMV antigen stimulation. This CDR3 reads CASSRGGGGGPETQYF. The DNA of the CDR3 is TGCGCCAGCAGCCGAGGAGGAGGGGGGGGTCCAGAGACCCAGTACTTC.